A selection of T cell receptor beta chains follows, all from one sample in a study of T cells in localized non-small cell lung cancer. Sequencing was performed with immunoSEQ multiplex PCR; in TCRdb, only in-frame clones are kept and a portion is missing. This sample yields 1,300 or so clones, of which 22% are seen a single time; more than 12% belongs to the top ten. Source: normal lung tissue next to the tumor, taken before any cancer treatment. The receptors stem from a male donor older than 55 with stage III squamous cell lung carcinoma. The CDR3 runs from the conserved cysteine through the conserved F or W. The D gene is left open where the match is weak. Not every row has a clone size; where given, it reads once, few, many or a size class.

D	V	J	size	DNA	CDR3
-	TRBV29-1	TRBJ2-7	-	TGCAGCGTTGAAGCCCAACCAGAATACGAGCAGTACTTC	CSVEAQPEYEQYF
TRBD1	TRBV11-3	TRBJ2-6	-	TGTGCCAGCAGCCCGGGGCGGGGACAGGCGCCTTCTGGGGCCAACGTCCTGACTTTC	CASSPGRGQAPSGANVLTF
-	TRBV19	TRBJ2-7	-	TGTGCCAGTAGTGCGGCAGTTACTGACTACGAGCAGTACTTC	CASSAAVTDYEQYF
TRBD2	TRBV9	TRBJ2-7	few	TGTGCCAGCAGCGTAGGGGTGGGGGGGGAGCAGTACTTC	CASSVGVGGEQYF
TRBD2	TRBV12-5	TRBJ2-1	once	TGTGCTAGTATGAAGCGGGGGGTTAACAATGAGCAGTTCTTC	CASMKRGVNNEQFF
-	TRBV6-8	TRBJ1-6	few	TGTGCCGCCTCGGTGGGGCCTTATAATTCACCCCTCCACTTT	CAASVGPYNSPLHF
TRBD1	TRBV29-1	TRBJ1-1	-	TGCAGCGCCGGGACAGGGGGTACGACTGAAGCTTTCTTT	CSAGTGGTTEAFF
-	TRBV11-3	TRBJ1-2	-	TGTGCCAGCAGGCCAAACAGCAATAACTATGGCTACACCTTC	CASRPNSNNYGYTF
-	TRBV6-8	TRBJ1-1	large	TGTGCCAGCAGTTACGATGGGACCACAGAAGCTTTCTTT	CASSYDGTTEAFF
-	TRBV19	TRBJ2-3	-	TGTGCCAGTAGTATCGCAGGGGTGACAGATACGCAGTATTTT	CASSIAGVTDTQYF
TRBD1	TRBV6-8	TRBJ1-2	few	TGTGCCAGCAGTTACATAAACAGGGGCGACTATGGCTACACCTTC	CASSYINRGDYGYTF
-	TRBV9	TRBJ1-2	few	TGTGCCAGCAGCGTAGATGTTAGTAGGGACCCCTATGGCTACACCTTC	CASSVDVSRDPYGYTF
-	TRBV7-5	TRBJ1-5	few	TGTGCCAGCAGCCCTCTTGGGGGAGGTCAGCCCCAGCATTTT	CASSPLGGGQPQHF
TRBD1	TRBV6-8	TRBJ1-1	large	TGTGCCAGCAGTGACACAGGGGCTCTGAACACTGAAGCTTTCTTT	CASSDTGALNTEAFF